This is a list of T cell receptor beta chains from one sample in a study of blood T cell repertoires in COVID-19. The table came from immunoSEQ multiplex PCR; TCRdb's copy has only in-frame clones and leaves some out. The table includes 250,000 to 300,000 clones, around 80% detected once. Sequenced material: PBMCs or T cells enriched from blood (not recorded which). These receptors were obtained from a man aged 25 to 45 with acute COVID-19. Each CDR3 is given with its conserved first and last residue. A D gene is named only where the DNA matches it firmly.

v_call,d_call,cdr3_aa
TRBV7-9,NA,CASSLAVAGAQYF
TRBV4-3,TRBD2,CASSPQTSGSDHEQFF
TRBV19,NA,CASSPRGLEKLFF
TRBV6-2/TRBV6-3,TRBD1,CASSYLTGGRETQYF
TRBV11-2,NA,CASSNTRGEGPQHF
TRBV30,TRBD1,CAWRQGSIQETQYF
TRBV28,TRBD1,CASSVPTGGHYGYTF
TRBV7-2,NA,CASSFFMTDYGYTF
TRBV18,TRBD2,CASSFGLAGSSYNEQFF
TRBV11-3,TRBD1,CASSSTGQGPTEAFF
TRBV28,NA,CASSLTVYGYTF
TRBV7-2,NA,CASSSGTVTDTQYF
TRBV30,NA,CAWRVGANTEAFF
TRBV7-8,NA,CASGASSSYNSPLHF
TRBV9,NA,CASRATGDLSTEAFF
TRBV27,NA,CASTRGRSTDTQYF
TRBV19,NA,CASSIPAGELYTF
TRBV6-1,NA,CASSDRGRAGVPLHF
TRBV9,NA,CASSSRGGRVNTEAFF
TRBV7-3,TRBD2,CASSLLAGSSYNEQFF
TRBV5-6,NA,CASSLELWEDNSPLHF
TRBV7-9,NA,CASSPRTLLGEKLFF
TRBV3-1/TRBV3-2,TRBD2,CASSPWTSGGVSTDTQYF
TRBV6-4,NA,CASSVVGGGAQFF